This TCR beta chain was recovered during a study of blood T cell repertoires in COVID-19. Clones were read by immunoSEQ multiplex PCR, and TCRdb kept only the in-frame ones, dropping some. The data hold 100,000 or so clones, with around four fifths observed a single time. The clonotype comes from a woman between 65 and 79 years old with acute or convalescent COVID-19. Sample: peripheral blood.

Written as DNA, the CDR3 is TGTGCCAGTATGGTTCGGGGGGAGCAGCCCCAGCATTTT. The encoded protein is CASMVRGEQPQHF. This chain connects TRBV19 to TRBJ1-5; a possible D gene is TRBD1 (5 bases). Germline V gene data show CDR1 as LNHDA and CDR2 as SQIVND (reference sequence). This CDR3 has 13 residues. The V end was cut by 7 bases, the J end by 7 bases, with 14 bases between.